This T cell receptor (beta chain) was observed in a study of blood T cell repertoires in COVID-19. The wider study: T cells, B-cell-depleted T cells, or PBMCs supplied cDNA or gDNA.

Per the authors' pipeline: Researchers report that nucleated cell counts were estimated from reference gene primer amplification. Sequencing was performed with immunoSEQ multiplex PCR; in TCRdb, only in-frame clones are kept and a portion is missing. V and J calls and clone size follow that table, whereas D and trimming were derived from the DNA. The sample has about 280,000 clones, around 88% seen once. Allocation to cohorts depended on clinical history reported by the participants. Sequenced: PBMCs or T cells enriched from blood (not recorded which). The receptor was derived from a woman between 40 and 50 years old who had recovered from COVID-19.

The CDR3 loop is CASSPTGGAGEKLFF. The CDR3 DNA reads as TGTGCCAGCAGCCCGACGGGAGGGGCAGGTGAAAAACTGTTTTTT. The V call is TRBV9, the J call TRBJ1-4, with a possible D match to TRBD1 (5 bases). The CDR3 is 15 amino acids. Trimming left V 4 bases short and J 7 bases short, with 17 bases between. Germline lookup yields CDR1 SGDLS and CDR2 YYNGEE.